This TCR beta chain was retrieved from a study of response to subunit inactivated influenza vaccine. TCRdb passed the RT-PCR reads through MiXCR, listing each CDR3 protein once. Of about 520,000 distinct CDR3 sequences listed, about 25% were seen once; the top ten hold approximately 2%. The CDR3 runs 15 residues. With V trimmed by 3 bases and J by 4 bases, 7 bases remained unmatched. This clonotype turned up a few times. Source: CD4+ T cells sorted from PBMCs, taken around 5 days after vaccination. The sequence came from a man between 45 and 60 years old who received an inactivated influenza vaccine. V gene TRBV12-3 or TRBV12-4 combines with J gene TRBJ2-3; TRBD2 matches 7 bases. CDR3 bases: TGTGCCAGCAGTTTCAGCGGGGCGGGATCAGATACGCAGTATTTT. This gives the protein CASSFSGAGSDTQYF.